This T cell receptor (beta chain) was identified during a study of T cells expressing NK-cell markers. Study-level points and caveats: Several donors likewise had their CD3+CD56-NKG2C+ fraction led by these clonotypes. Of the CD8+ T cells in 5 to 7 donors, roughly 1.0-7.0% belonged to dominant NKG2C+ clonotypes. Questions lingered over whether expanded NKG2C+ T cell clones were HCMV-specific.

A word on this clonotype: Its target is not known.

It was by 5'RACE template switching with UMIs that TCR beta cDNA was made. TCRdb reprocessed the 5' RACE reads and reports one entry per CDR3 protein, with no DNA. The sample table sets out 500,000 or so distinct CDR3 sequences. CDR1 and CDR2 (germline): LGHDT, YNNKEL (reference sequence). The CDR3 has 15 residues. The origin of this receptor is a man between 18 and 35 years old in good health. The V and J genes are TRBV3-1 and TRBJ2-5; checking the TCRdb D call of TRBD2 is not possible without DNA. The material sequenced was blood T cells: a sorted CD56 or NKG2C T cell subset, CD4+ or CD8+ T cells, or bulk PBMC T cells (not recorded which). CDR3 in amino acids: CASSLLGRRGETQYF.